Below are 32 T cell receptor beta chains sequenced from a single sample in a study of T cell responses to AZD1222 COVID-19 vaccine. Libraries were prepared by immunoSEQ multiplex PCR; TCRdb keeps only in-frame clonotypes and omits some of them. The sample records 150,000 to 180,000 clones, more than 75% being singletons. Sequenced here: peripheral blood, sampled 28 days after the second AZD1222 dose. The receptor source for this set is an adult who received the AZD1222 COVID-19 vaccine.

V is TRBV5-1 and J is TRBJ1-3; D is unresolved. Germline values: CDR1 SGHRS, CDR2 YFSETQ. The CDR3 is 15 amino acids. V was clipped by 0 bases and J by 0 bases, with 7 bases between them. The CDR3 DNA is TGCGCCAGCAGCTTGGCCATCGCCTCTGGAAACACCATATATTTT. Amino acids: CASSLAIASGNTIYF.

The gene calls are TRBV28 and TRBJ1-4; TRBD1 aligns across 7 bases. The CDR3 has 14 residues. Unmatched junction bases numbered 7, after V lost 4 bases and J lost 8 bases. CDR1 MDHEN and CDR2 SYDVKM come from the germline V gene. CDR3 in amino acids: CASSSQGGEEKLFF. Written as DNA, the CDR3 is TGTGCCAGCAGTTCCCAGGGGGGCGAGGAAAAACTGTTTTTT.

The chain recombines TRBV5-1 with TRBJ1-2, with TRBD1 identical over 11 bases. Looked up from germline, CDR1 is SGHRS and CDR2 is YFSETQ. The V segment lost 0 bases and the J segment 7 bases; nucleotides outside the gene matches: 5. The CDR3 covers 15 residues. CDR3 sequence (DNA): TGCGCCAGCAGCTTGGAAGGACAGGGGGCAGGTGGCTACACCTTC. Protein product: CASSLEGQGAGGYTF.

The J gene is TRBJ2-7, the V gene TRBV18, with D perhaps TRBD1 or TRBD2 (6 bases each). The CDR3 runs to 15 residues. Trimming stripped 4 bases from V and 2 bases from J, with 15 bases between. CDR1 and CDR2 from the germline V gene are KGHSH and LQKENI. The CDR3 nucleotides read TGTGCCAGCTCACTCACAGGGCAGCGGGCCTACGAGCAGTACTTC. Translation: CASSLTGQRAYEQYF.

The genes are TRBV7-2 and TRBJ1-2; D may be TRBD1 (6 bases). There are 14 residues in the CDR3. Trimming took off 3 bases at V and 5 bases at J, with 13 bases between the two ends. The germline CDR1 and CDR2 sequences are SGHTA and FQGNSA. CDR3 residues: CASSFWDTTYGYTF. DNA for the CDR3: TGTGCCAGCAGCTTTTGGGACACCACGTATGGCTACACCTTC.

This clone appeared a single time. The chain links TRBV19 to TRBJ1-2; 10 nucleotides match TRBD1. The CDR3 has 14 residues. Germline lookup yields CDR1 LNHDA and CDR2 SQIVND (reference sequence). V lost 5 bases and J lost 7; bases outside the gene matches: 7. CDR3: CASSSGTGVGGYTF. For the CDR3, the DNA is TGTGCCAGTAGTTCCGGGACAGGGGTCGGTGGCTACACCTTC. The whole variable domain, filled in from reference TRBV19 and TRBJ1-2, reads DGGITQSPKYLFRKEGQNVTLSCEQNLNHDAMYWYRQDPGQGLRLIYYSQIVNDFQKGDIAEGYSVSREKKESFPLTVTSAQKNPTAFYLCASSSGTGVGGYTFGSGTRLTVV.

CDR3 protein: CASSSPRLALSSEQYF. The CDR3 DNA reads TGTGCCAGCAGTTCACCCCGACTAGCGCTGAGCAGCGAGCAGTACTTC. V is TRBV27 and J is TRBJ2-7, with TRBD2 identical over 8 bases. The CDR3 spans 16 residues. Germline CDR1 and CDR2: MNHEY and SMNVEV (reference sequence). With V trimmed by 4 bases and J by 6 bases, 14 bases remained unmatched.

The rearrangement links TRBV7-3 to TRBJ2-2, with 10 bases lining up with TRBD2. Germline CDR1 and CDR2: SGHTA and FQGTGA. Trimming took 4 bases from V and 4 from J; bases not matched to a gene: 6. CDR3 length equals 16 residues. The CDR3 DNA is TGTGCCAGCAGCTCACGGACTAGCGGAGTCACCGGGGAGCTGTTTTTT. This codes for CASSSRTSGVTGELFF.

The chain joins TRBV10-2 to TRBJ2-5, with TRBD2 identical over 7 bases. V dropped 3 bases and J dropped 1; count of bases not matched to a gene: 8. CDR1 and CDR2 (germline): WSHSY, SAAADI. CDR3 length equals 16 residues. The CDR3 is CASSEDRASGQETQYF. The CDR3 DNA sequence: TGCGCCAGCAGTGAAGACCGGGCTAGCGGCCAAGAGACCCAGTACTTC.

CDR3 sequence reads: CASSEKLAGYNEQFF. The CDR3, as DNA: TGTGCCAGCAGTGAAAAGTTAGCGGGATACAATGAGCAGTTCTTC. The chain links TRBV2 to TRBJ2-1, with 8 bases lining up with TRBD2. The CDR3 runs 15 residues. Trimming cost V 2 bases and J 4 bases; bases outside gene matches: 4. CDR1 is SNHLY, CDR2 FYNNEI, per germline. Combining the CDR3 with reference TRBV2 and TRBJ2-1 gives the whole variable domain EPEVTQTPSHQVTQMGQEVILRCVPISNHLYFYWYRQILGQKVEFLVSFYNNEISEKSEIFDDQFSVERPDGSNFTLKIRSTKLEDSAMYFCASSEKLAGYNEQFFGPGTRLTVL.

This clone was counted only a few times. CDR3 DNA: TGTGCTAGTGGTCTGAGTTTCAACACTGAAGCTTTCTTT. Translation gives CASGLSFNTEAFF. V and J are TRBV12-5 and TRBJ1-1, with D hard to call. Germline V gives CDR1 LGHNT, CDR2 FRNRAP. With 5 bases removed from V and 2 bases from J, the gap between germline ends came to 9 bases. CDR3 length equals 13 residues.

The rearrangement joins TRBV19 to TRBJ1-2; a weak D match, TRBD1 (5 bases). V dropped 6 bases and J dropped 4 bases, with 15 bases sitting between them. The CDR3 sequence is 14 residues long. Germline CDR1 is LNHDA and CDR2 is SQIVND (reference sequence). CDR3 loop: CASRPGAVSYGYTF. The CDR3 DNA reads TGTGCCAGTAGGCCTGGGGCCGTGTCCTATGGCTACACCTTC.

The chain recombines TRBV6-5 with TRBJ1-2; D remains ambiguous. The CDR3 sequence is 15 residues long. Germline assignment: CDR1 MNHEY and CDR2 SVGAGI. V was shortened by 3 bases and J by 4 bases, with 15 bases between the two germline ends. Written as DNA, the CDR3 is TGTGCCAGCAGTTATGCAGTCAATGGGGTCTATGGCTACACCTTC. It specifies CASSYAVNGVYGYTF.

This clone was recorded once. The rearrangement links TRBV5-1 to TRBJ2-7, with 16 bases lining up with TRBD2. This CDR3 is built from 18 residues. V gave up 5 bases and J gave up 2 bases; unmatched junction bases: 10. From germline, CDR1 is SGHRS and CDR2 YFSETQ. CDR3 in DNA: TGCGCCAGCAGTCTTAGGGGACTAGCGGGAGGGCCCCCCTACGAGCAGTACTTC. Amino acid sequence: CASSLRGLAGGPPYEQYF. Looking up the rest from reference TRBV5-1 and TRBJ2-7 gives the full variable domain: KAGVTQTPRYLIKTRGQQVTLSCSPISGHRSVSWYQQTPGQGLQFLFEYFSETQRNKGNFPGRFSGRQFSNSRSEMNVSTLELGDSALYLCASSLRGLAGGPPYEQYFGPGTRLTVT.

The chain recombines TRBV2 with TRBJ1-5, with a possible D match to TRBD1 (5 bases). Per germline, CDR1 SNHLY and CDR2 FYNNEI. This CDR3 comprises 13 residues. V gave up 6 bases and J gave up 4 bases, with 10 bases separating them. CDR3 loop: CASSADSNQPQHF. CDR3 nucleotides: TGTGCCAGCAGCGCAGACAGTAATCAGCCCCAGCATTTT.

V usage is TRBV7-9 and J usage is TRBJ2-1; TRBD1 or TRBD2 may be the D gene (6 bases each). The length of the CDR3 is 16 residues. V gave up 5 bases and J gave up 8 bases, with 22 bases separating them. Germline V gives CDR1 SEHNR, CDR2 FQNEAQ (reference sequence). CDR3: CASSQPTGGLIHEQFF. As DNA, the CDR3 is TGTGCCAGCAGCCAGCCCACCGGGGGCCTTATCCATGAGCAGTTCTTC.

V is TRBV5-1 and J is TRBJ1-6, with 7 bases lining up with TRBD1. The CDR3 totals 15 residues. CDR1 is SGHRS and CDR2 is YFSETQ in the germline V gene. V shed 4 bases, J shed 3 bases, and the junction held 4 bases outside the gene matches. DNA for the CDR3: TGCGCCAGCAGCAACCGGGACAGCTATAATTCACCCCTCCACTTT. Translated, it gives CASSNRDSYNSPLHF.

This clone was seen a single time. The V gene is TRBV5-4, the J gene TRBJ2-1, with D possibly being TRBD2 (6 bases). V lost 0 bases and J 0 bases, leaving 13 bases between the germline ends. The CDR3 extends over 17 amino acids. Per the germline V gene, CDR1 is SGHNT and CDR2 is YYREEE (reference sequence). CDR3 sequence reads: CASSLGRGGVSYNEQFF. The CDR3 DNA reads as TGTGCCAGCAGCTTGGGCCGAGGCGGGGTCTCCTACAATGAGCAGTTCTTC.

This rearrangement joins TRBV30 to TRBJ1-6; 11 bases align to TRBD1. The germline V gene has CDR1 GTSNPN and CDR2 SVGIG (reference sequence). V shed 0 bases, J shed 10 bases, and the junction held 5 bases outside the gene matches. The CDR3 has 15 amino acids. The CDR3 bases are TGTGCCTGGAGTGTCGGACAGGGGGCAAGATCACCCCTCCACTTT. This sequence encodes CAWSVGQGARSPLHF.

The chain combines TRBV6-6 with TRBJ2-1; 13 positions agree with TRBD2. The junction had 22 bases not matched to a gene; V was cut back by 5 bases and J by 0 bases. This CDR3 region has 23 residues. Germline V lookup: CDR1 MNHNY, CDR2 SVGAGI (reference sequence). The CDR3 region has the DNA TGTGCCAGCAGTCGAACCTCGCATTGGGGGACTAGCGGGAATTTGGGCTCCTACAATGAGCAGTTCTTC. Protein: CASSRTSHWGTSGNLGSYNEQFF.

The genes are TRBV2 and TRBJ2-1; no clear D gene. Per the germline V gene, CDR1 is SNHLY and CDR2 is FYNNEI. This CDR3 region has 16 residues. V was trimmed by 8 bases and J by 2 bases, leaving 19 bases between them. The DNA for the CDR3 is TGTGCCAGCGTATATGATCGACGGGCAACCTACAATGAGCAGTTCTTC. This encodes CASVYDRRATYNEQFF. Variable domain in full (rest from reference TRBV2 and TRBJ2-1): EPEVTQTPSHQVTQMGQEVILRCVPISNHLYFYWYRQILGQKVEFLVSFYNNEISEKSEIFDDQFSVERPDGSNFTLKIRSTKLEDSAMYFCASVYDRRATYNEQFFGPGTRLTVL.

This chain uses TRBV12-3 or TRBV12-4 with TRBJ1-2; 7 bases are shared with TRBD1. The V segment lost 6 bases and the J segment 10 bases; nucleotides outside the gene matches: 11. The CDR3 extends over 13 amino acids. The CDR3 loop reads CASSRDSGSSYTF. CDR3 sequence (DNA): TGTGCCAGCAGCCGGGACAGCGGATCGTCCTACACCTTC.

The chain combines TRBV2 with TRBJ1-6; a weak D match, TRBD1 (5 bases). Trimming took off 8 bases at V and 3 bases at J, with 11 bases between the two ends. This CDR3 spans 14 amino acids. Germline V gene lookup returns CDR1 SNHLY and CDR2 FYNNEI. The CDR3 nucleotides read TGTGCCAGCCGGACATCACTCTATAATTCACCCCTCCACTTT. It yields the protein CASRTSLYNSPLHF. Full variable domain (rest looked up from reference TRBV2 and TRBJ1-6): EPEVTQTPSHQVTQMGQEVILRCVPISNHLYFYWYRQILGQKVEFLVSFYNNEISEKSEIFDDQFSVERPDGSNFTLKIRSTKLEDSAMYFCASRTSLYNSPLHFGNGTRLTVT.

V gene TRBV2 combines with J gene TRBJ1-2; TRBD1 might be the D (6 bases). The CDR3 runs 14 residues. The germline V and J ends were trimmed by 5 bases and 0 bases, with 10 bases remaining between them. Germline loops: CDR1 SNHLY, CDR2 FYNNEI. The CDR3 sequence: CASSPRQANYGYTF. The CDR3 bases are TGTGCCAGCAGTCCGCGACAGGCTAACTATGGCTACACCTTC. The whole variable domain, remainder taken from reference TRBV2 and TRBJ1-2, is EPEVTQTPSHQVTQMGQEVILRCVPISNHLYFYWYRQILGQKVEFLVSFYNNEISEKSEIFDDQFSVERPDGSNFTLKIRSTKLEDSAMYFCASSPRQANYGYTFGSGTRLTVV.

CDR3 DNA: TGTGCCAGCAGTAGATACAGGGATGGCTACACCTTC. Its protein product is CASSRYRDGYTF. The V call is TRBV6-7, the J call TRBJ1-2; D is possibly TRBD1 (6 bases). TRBV6-7 is placed among ORFs of uncertain function. V lost 5 bases, J lost 6 bases, and 10 bases lay in between. The CDR3 sequence is 12 residues long.

V gene TRBV7-2 combines with J gene TRBJ2-2; 10 positions match TRBD1. The CDR3 has 17 residues. V lost 5 bases and J lost 6; bases outside the gene matches: 12. Germline V gene sequence: CDR1 SGHTA, CDR2 FQGNSA. The CDR3 reads CASSGAADRGGPGELFF. CDR3 sequence (DNA): TGTGCCAGCAGCGGAGCCGCGGACAGGGGGGGTCCCGGGGAGCTGTTTTTT.

This sequence joins TRBV5-4 and TRBJ2-7; TRBD2 agrees at 8 bases. V lost 3 bases, J lost 5 bases, and 10 bases stayed unmatched. Germline V gene lookup returns CDR1 SGHNT and CDR2 YYREEE (reference sequence). CDR3 length equals 15 residues. In nucleotides, the CDR3 is TGTGCCAGCAGCTCGGGGACAAAACTAGCGGACGAGCAGTACTTC. Translated: CASSSGTKLADEQYF.

The chain links TRBV28 to TRBJ2-1, with 14 positions matching TRBD2. J lost 9 bases, V lost 2 bases, and 3 bases had no gene match. Germline loops: CDR1 MDHEN, CDR2 SYDVKM. The CDR3 is 15 residues long. The CDR3 region has the DNA TGTGCCAGCAGTTTAGGACTAGCGGGAGGTGTTGAGCAGTTCTTC. Protein product: CASSLGLAGGVEQFF.

The chain's CDR3 is CATSQDANTGELFF. The CDR3 DNA sequence: TGTGCCACTTCACAGGATGCGAACACCGGGGAGCTGTTTTTT. This sequence joins TRBV24-1 and TRBJ2-2; TRBD1 might be the D (5 bases). This CDR3 region has 14 residues. The germline V gene has CDR1 KGHDR and CDR2 SFDVKD. Trimming took 10 bases from V and 0 from J, leaving 11 bases between them.

The rearrangement links TRBV4-1 to TRBJ1-2; TRBD1 matches at 7 bases. Germline lookup yields CDR1 MGHRA and CDR2 YSYEKL. V was pared by 0 bases and J by 2 bases, with 0 bases of the junction left unmatched. The CDR3 sequence is 14 residues long. CDR3 region: CASSQETGNYGYTF. The CDR3 bases are TGCGCCAGCAGCCAAGAGACAGGGAACTATGGCTACACCTTC.

The J gene is TRBJ2-7, the V gene TRBV28, with 7 bases identical to TRBD1. The CDR3 runs to 14 residues. Germline lookup yields CDR1 MDHEN and CDR2 SYDVKM. Trimming took 6 bases from V and 4 from J; bases not matched to a gene: 9. The CDR3 sequence: CASRPRQGYYEQYF. CDR3 in DNA: TGTGCCAGCAGACCCCGACAGGGTTATTACGAGCAGTACTTC.

The chain links TRBV5-4 to TRBJ2-7, with D possibly matching TRBD2 (5 bases). The CDR3 length is 16 residues. Germline loops: CDR1 SGHNT, CDR2 YYREEE (reference sequence). V was shortened by 0 bases and J by 2 bases, with 15 bases between the two germline ends. CDR3 amino acids: CASSLAKGGGTYEQYF. CDR3 DNA: TGTGCCAGCAGCTTGGCCAAGGGTGGAGGAACCTACGAGCAGTACTTC.